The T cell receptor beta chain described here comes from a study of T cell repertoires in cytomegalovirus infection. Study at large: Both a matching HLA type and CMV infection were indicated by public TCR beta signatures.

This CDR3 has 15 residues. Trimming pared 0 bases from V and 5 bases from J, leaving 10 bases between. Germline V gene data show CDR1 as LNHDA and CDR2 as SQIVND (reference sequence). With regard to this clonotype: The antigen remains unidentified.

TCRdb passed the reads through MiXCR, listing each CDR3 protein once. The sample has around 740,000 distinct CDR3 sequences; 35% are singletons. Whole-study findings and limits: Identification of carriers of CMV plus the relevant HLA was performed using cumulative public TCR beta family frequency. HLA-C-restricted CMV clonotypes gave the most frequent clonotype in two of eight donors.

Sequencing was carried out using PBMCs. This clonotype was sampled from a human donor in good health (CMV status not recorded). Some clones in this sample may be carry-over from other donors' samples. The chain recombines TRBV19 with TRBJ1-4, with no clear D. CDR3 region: CASSIDAGINEKLFF. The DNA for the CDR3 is TGTGCCAGTAGTATAGATGCGGGGATCAATGAAAAACTGTTTTTT.